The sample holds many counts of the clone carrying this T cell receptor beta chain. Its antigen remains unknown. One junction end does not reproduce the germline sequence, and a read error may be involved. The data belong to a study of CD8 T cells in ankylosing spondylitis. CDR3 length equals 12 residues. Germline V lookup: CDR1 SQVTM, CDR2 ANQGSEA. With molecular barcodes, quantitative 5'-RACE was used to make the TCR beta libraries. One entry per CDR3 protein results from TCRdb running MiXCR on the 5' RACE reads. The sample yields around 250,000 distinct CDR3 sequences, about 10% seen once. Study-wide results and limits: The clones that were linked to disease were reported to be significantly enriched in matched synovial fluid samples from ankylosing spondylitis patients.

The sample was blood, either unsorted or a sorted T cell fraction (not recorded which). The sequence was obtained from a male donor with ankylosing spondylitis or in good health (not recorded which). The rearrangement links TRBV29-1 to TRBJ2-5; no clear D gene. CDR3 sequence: CSVVDWQGTQYF. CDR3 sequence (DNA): TGCAGCGTTGTTGACTGGCAAGGGACCCAGTACTTC.